This record concerns one T cell receptor (beta chain) sequence. Its antigen is as yet unknown. The data are from a study of T cells after yellow fever vaccination. At the level of the study: When fractions had low cell numbers, they were prepared with SMART-Seq v4 Ultra Low Input.

Regarding the study as a whole: After the booster, 95% to 98% of CD4 and about nine tenths of CD8 primary-response clones were re-detected. Abundant clonotypes (contaminants from the bulk population) could be present in FACS-sorted repertoires.

The germline V gene encodes CDR1 KGHSH and CDR2 LQKENI. The CDR3 spans 14 residues. V shed 0 bases and J 3 bases; nucleotides not matched to a gene: 1. Template-switching 5'RACE yielded the TCR cDNA; a universal primer site and UMIs were added in the process. Each CDR3 protein gets one entry after TCRdb re-called the 5' RACE reads with MiXCR. Among about 350,000 distinct CDR3 sequences listed, around an eighth were seen once. This sequence was found in a young man who received the YFV17D yellow fever vaccine. Material: CD4+ T cells sorted from PBMCs, obtained 15 days after the yellow fever booster vaccination. This chain joins TRBV18 and TRBJ2-7, with TRBD2 matching over 8 bases. The CDR3 DNA reads as TGTGCCAGCTCACCACCCGGGGGGGTCTACGAGCAGTACTTC. Protein: CASSPPGGVYEQYF.